The 25 T cell receptor beta chains listed next were all sequenced from one sample in a study of T cell responses to AZD1222 COVID-19 vaccine. The repertoire was sequenced with immunoSEQ multiplex PCR; TCRdb's copy has only in-frame clones and lacks some. Altogether 100,000 to 120,000 clones are present, roughly 93% being singletons, with the ten largest covering 2.5% to 3%. Sequences were derived from peripheral blood, sampled 28 days after the second AZD1222 dose. These receptors originate from an adult who received the AZD1222 COVID-19 vaccine.

The chain couples TRBV3-1 (or the pseudogene TRBV3-2) to TRBJ1-2, with TRBD1 matching 12 bases. This CDR3 has 16 amino acids. Germline assignment: CDR1 LGHDT and CDR2 YNNKEL (reference sequence). With V trimmed by 0 bases and J by 7 bases, 6 bases remained unmatched. Written as DNA, the CDR3 is TGTGCCAGCAGCCAAGAATTGGGACAGGGGGCGGTTGGCTACACCTTC. It specifies CASSQELGQGAVGYTF.

This chain connects TRBV6-5 to TRBJ1-1; D gene unclear. The CDR3 runs to 11 residues. Germline CDR1 MNHEY, CDR2 SVGAGI. Trimming removed 3 bases at V and 13 bases at J, with 12 bases between. The CDR3 DNA follows: TGTGCCAGCAGTTATGGGCAGGAGGATTTCTTT. This gives the protein CASSYGQEDFF.

The chain is built from TRBV27 and TRBJ1-6; D is uncertain. CDR3 length: 17 residues. The V end was cut by 4 bases, the J end by 3 bases, with 16 bases between. The germline CDR1 and CDR2 sequences are MNHEY and SMNVEV (reference sequence). DNA for the CDR3: TGTGCCAGCAGTTCCTTCCCGGACGGATACTATAATTCACCCCTCCACTTT. It codes for CASSSFPDGYYNSPLHF.

The rearrangement joins TRBV9 to TRBJ2-3; D gene ambiguous. This CDR3 has 15 amino acids. Looked up from germline, CDR1 is SGDLS and CDR2 is YYNGEE. Trimming pared 1 base from V and 2 bases from J, leaving 11 bases between. In DNA form, the CDR3 reads TGTGCCAGCAGCGTAATTCCAGCTCACACAGATACGCAGTATTTT. Translating gives CASSVIPAHTDTQYF.

This clone was observed a single time. The rearrangement links TRBV3-1 (or the pseudogene TRBV3-2) to TRBJ2-2; the D gene is possibly TRBD2 (5 bases). Trimming removed 1 base from V and 12 bases from J, with 6 bases in between. This CDR3 region has 11 residues. CDR1 LGHDT and CDR2 YNNKEL come from the germline V gene (reference sequence). The CDR3 coding sequence is TGTGCCAGCAGCCAAGGAGGGAAGCTGTTTTTT. It yields the protein CASSQGGKLFF.

The rearrangement links TRBV5-1 to TRBJ1-4; 7 positions agree with TRBD1. J gave up 8 bases and V 5 bases, and 9 bases lay outside the gene matches. CDR1 and CDR2 from the germline V gene are SGHRS and YFSETQ. The CDR3 is made up of 14 amino acids. The CDR3 protein is CASRLTGRDEKLFF. In DNA form, the CDR3 reads TGCGCCAGCAGATTGACAGGGAGGGACGAAAAACTGTTTTTT.

The CDR3: CASSPWGANYGYTF. In DNA form, the CDR3 reads TGTGCCAGTAGCCCCTGGGGGGCTAACTATGGCTACACCTTC. This chain connects TRBV19 to TRBJ1-2, with D possibly TRBD1 on 5 matching bases. Germline V gives CDR1 LNHDA, CDR2 SQIVND (reference sequence). The CDR3 runs 14 residues. V was cut by 6 bases and J by 0 bases, with 11 bases left in between. Drawing the rest from reference TRBV19 and TRBJ1-2, the complete variable domain is DGGITQSPKYLFRKEGQNVTLSCEQNLNHDAMYWYRQDPGQGLRLIYYSQIVNDFQKGDIAEGYSVSREKKESFPLTVTSAQKNPTAFYLCASSPWGANYGYTFGSGTRLTVV.

V gene TRBV12-3 or TRBV12-4 combines with J gene TRBJ1-5; D remains ambiguous. The V and J ends lost 6 bases and 4 bases respectively, with 10 bases between them. The CDR3 sequence is 13 residues long. The CDR3 sequence: CASSSVANQPQHF. CDR3 in DNA: TGTGCCAGCAGCTCGGTGGCGAATCAGCCCCAGCATTTT.

The chain recombines TRBV27 with TRBJ1-2; TRBD1 aligns across 7 bases. The CDR3 covers 17 residues. Germline lookup yields CDR1 MNHEY and CDR2 SMNVEV (reference sequence). J gave up 6 bases and V 2 bases, and 15 bases lay outside the gene matches. CDR3 sequence: CASSLPNEGQKTNGYTF. The CDR3 DNA is TGTGCCAGCAGTTTACCGAACGAGGGACAGAAGACCAATGGCTACACCTTC.

The table lists this clone with a few counts. The rearrangement joins TRBV29-1 to TRBJ1-1; D unclear. Germline values: CDR1 SQVTM, CDR2 ANQGSEA. The CDR3 has 11 amino acids. The V end was cut by 5 bases, the J end by 6 bases, with 10 bases between. The DNA for the CDR3 is TGCAGCGTTCTATCGGGCGCTGAAGCTTTCTTT. This translates into CSVLSGAEAFF.

The J gene is TRBJ2-5, the V gene TRBV3-1 (or the pseudogene TRBV3-2); no reliable D call. The CDR3 consists of 15 residues. Per germline, CDR1 LGHDT and CDR2 YNNKEL (reference sequence). Trimming stripped 4 bases from V and 0 bases from J, with 12 bases between. CDR3 residues: CASSPAAGYQETQYF. CDR3 bases: TGTGCCAGCAGCCCAGCAGCAGGCTACCAAGAGACCCAGTACTTC.

This sequence joins TRBV20-1 and TRBJ1-2; possibly TRBD1 for D (5 bases). CDR1 is DFQATT and CDR2 is SNEGSKA in the germline V gene (reference sequence). The V end was cut by 3 bases, the J end by 4 bases, with 12 bases between. This CDR3 spans 13 amino acids. Written as DNA, the CDR3 is TGCAGTGCTAGTGCCGGGACGGGCTATGGCTACACCTTC. It codes for CSASAGTGYGYTF.

The chain has TRBV7-6 and TRBJ1-4; D remains unclear. Germline V gene data show CDR1 as SGHVS and CDR2 as FNYEAQ. This CDR3 region has 15 residues. V dropped 5 bases and J dropped 5 bases, with 15 bases sitting between them. The CDR3 DNA reads as TGTGCCAGCAGCCCCAATCTTCAGGCAAATGAAAAACTGTTTTTT. Residues: CASSPNLQANEKLFF.

The V call is TRBV6-5, the J call TRBJ1-3; maybe TRBD1 (5 bases). The CDR3 runs 15 residues. Germline CDR1 is MNHEY and CDR2 is SVGAGI. Trimming shortened V by 6 bases and J by 0 bases, and 12 bases separated the two germline ends. DNA of the CDR3: TGTGCCAGCAGCTCCCTGACAGCCTCTGGAAACACCATATATTTT. Protein product: CASSSLTASGNTIYF.

As DNA, the CDR3 is TGTGCCAGCAGCGCTCAACAGGGTAGCACTGAAGCTTTCTTT. Protein product: CASSAQQGSTEAFF. V is TRBV7-9 and J is TRBJ1-1, with D possibly matching TRBD1 (6 bases). Germline CDR1 and CDR2: SEHNR and FQNEAQ (reference sequence). V was trimmed by 5 bases and J by 4 bases, leaving 14 bases between them. This CDR3 contains 14 residues.

The chain has TRBV3-1 (or the pseudogene TRBV3-2) and TRBJ2-5, with D hard to call. CDR3 length: 11 residues. Germline CDR1 LGHDT, CDR2 YNNKEL (reference sequence). The V gene lost 4 bases and the J gene lost 5 bases, with 5 bases spanning the gap. This chain's CDR3 is CASSRKETQYF. CDR3 nucleotides: TGTGCCAGCAGCCGTAAGGAGACCCAGTACTTC.

This clone was recorded once. This chain links TRBV5-1 with TRBJ1-4; 11 bases fit TRBD1. After removal of 10 bases from V and 7 bases from J, the junction contained 9 bases not matched to a gene. Germline assignment: CDR1 SGHRS and CDR2 YFSETQ. The CDR3 has 14 amino acids. The CDR3 sequence is CASRGGQGVEKLFF. The CDR3, as DNA: TGCGCCTCGAGAGGGGGACAGGGGGTTGAAAAACTGTTTTTT.

The V call is TRBV6-6, the J call TRBJ2-1; D may be TRBD1 (5 bases). Germline lookup yields CDR1 MNHNY and CDR2 SVGAGI (reference sequence). The CDR3 extends over 15 amino acids. Between the trimmed V and J ends, which lost 2 bases and 2 bases, there was a span of 10 bases. CDR3 protein: CASSYGAKAYNEQFF. The CDR3 nucleotides are TGTGCCAGCAGTTACGGGGCAAAGGCCTACAATGAGCAGTTCTTC.

The chain links TRBV14 to TRBJ2-7, with TRBD1 matching over 12 bases. Losses at the gene ends were 4 bases for V and 5 bases for J; bases not matched to a gene: 9. CDR1 is SGHDN, CDR2 FVKESK, per germline. The CDR3 runs 16 residues. In DNA form, the CDR3 reads TGTGCCAGCAGCCGGGACAGGGGGCGACCGGCTGACGAGCAGTACTTC. It codes for CASSRDRGRPADEQYF.

CDR3 loop: CASQGFATEAFF. CDR3 nucleotide sequence: TGCGCCAGCCAGGGGTTTGCCACTGAAGCTTTCTTT. The chain joins TRBV10-2 to TRBJ1-1; D is perhaps TRBD1 (6 bases). This CDR3 spans 12 amino acids. Germline CDR1 and CDR2: WSHSY and SAAADI. Trimming removed 8 bases from V and 4 bases from J, with 11 bases in between.

This rearrangement joins TRBV10-1 to TRBJ2-7; D is uncertain. The V end was cut by 8 bases, the J end by 4 bases, with 15 bases between. This CDR3 is built from 13 residues. CDR1 is WNHNN and CDR2 is SYGVQD in the germline V gene (reference sequence). CDR3 sequence (DNA): TGCGCCAGCCGGAGTCCATCCTCTTACGAGCAGTACTTC. It is translated as CASRSPSSYEQYF.

The rearrangement uses TRBV6-5 and TRBJ1-2; D ambiguous. Trimming took off 6 bases at V and 7 bases at J, with 12 bases between the two ends. Germline CDR1 MNHEY, CDR2 SVGAGI. This CDR3 is built from 12 residues. The CDR3 DNA is TGTGCCAGCAGGCGACAACAGAGTGGCTACACCTTC. Its protein product is CASRRQQSGYTF.

The chain carries TRBV3-1 (or the pseudogene TRBV3-2) and TRBJ2-6, with unresolved D. V lost 5 bases to trimming and J lost 0 bases, with 20 bases between them. CDR3 length: 19 residues. The germline V gene has CDR1 LGHDT and CDR2 YNNKEL (reference sequence). In DNA form, the CDR3 reads TGTGCCAGCAGCTACCGGGTCGACCTACGATACTCTGGGGCCAACGTCCTGACTTTC. It is translated as CASSYRVDLRYSGANVLTF.

The chain is built from TRBV7-9 and TRBJ1-1; no clear D gene. The CDR3 runs 14 residues. The ends were cut back, 1 base at V and 4 bases at J, with 10 bases in the middle. Germline loops: CDR1 SEHNR, CDR2 FQNEAQ (reference sequence). The CDR3 region has the DNA TGTGCCAGCAGCTTAGGCGGCCGTAGCACTGAAGCTTTCTTT. Residues: CASSLGGRSTEAFF. Supplemented by reference TRBV7-9 and TRBJ1-1, the full variable domain reads DTGVSQNPRHKITKRGQNVTFRCDPISEHNRLYWYRQTLGQGPEFLTYFQNEAQLEKSRLLSDRFSAERPKGSFSTLEIQRTEQGDSAMYLCASSLGGRSTEAFFGQGTRLTVV.

J is TRBJ2-7 and V is TRBV3-1 (or the pseudogene TRBV3-2), with TRBD1 identical over 8 bases. The CDR3 length is 16 residues. Germline trimming cut 5 bases from V and 0 bases from J; bases unmatched to any gene: 9. Germline loops: CDR1 LGHDT, CDR2 YNNKEL (reference sequence). Here the CDR3 reads CASSSGQAYLSYEQYF. The CDR3 DNA follows: TGTGCCAGCAGCTCGGGACAGGCCTACCTCTCCTACGAGCAGTACTTC.